This entry features one T cell receptor beta chain sequence. These data are taken from a study of OX40 agonist ivuxolimab in advanced cancers. Study summary: Hepatocellular carcinoma, melanoma, renal cell or head and neck cancer was diagnosed in the dose-escalation patients.

TCRdb's table, derived via immunoSEQ multiplex PCR, lists solely in-frame clones and lacks some. The table has 40,000 to 60,000 clones, roughly 90% seen once; the top ten hold 40% to 55%. V was clipped by 7 bases and J by 9 bases, with 12 bases between them. This CDR3 comprises 12 residues. Germline V gene lookup returns CDR1 MGHDK and CDR2 SYGVNS. The V gene is TRBV25-1, the J gene TRBJ1-4; D is possibly TRBD1 (5 bases). The sequences come from CD4+ or CD8+ T cells sorted from blood, collected in a trial of the OX40 agonist ivuxolimab. The receptor was derived from an adult with an advanced solid tumor such as melanoma, head and neck, liver or kidney cancer. This CDR3 is CASTGTAQKLFF. The CDR3 DNA is TGTGCCAGCACCGGGACCGCTCAAAAACTGTTTTTT.